This T cell receptor (beta chain) was found in a study of spatial heterogeneity in lung cancer. Time point noted: sample taken at primary tumor resection. This clonotype was counted only a few times. Its target is not known. This beta chain is an unintended read in a library built for alpha chains; its size means little. There are 18 residues in the CDR3. CDR1 and CDR2 (germline): LGHDT, YNNKEL (reference sequence). The junction had 13 bases not matched to a gene; V was cut back by 6 bases and J by 3 bases. TCRdb reprocessed the 5' RACE reads via MiXCR and lists one record per CDR3 protein. The table shows approximately 10,000 distinct CDR3 sequences, with more than 4% occurring only once. Study-wide results and caveats: Tumor mutation counts were tracked by expanded intratumoral alpha and beta TCR counts.

Sequencing was performed on lung tumor tissue, taken at surgery. The sequence was collected from a male donor with early-stage non-small cell lung cancer. V and J are TRBV3-1 and TRBJ2-7; TRBD2 aligns across 14 bases. Here the CDR3 DNA reads TGTGCCAGCAGGGGGACTAGCGGGAGTCTAGGTGGTTTCTACGAGCAGTACTTC. Translated: CASRGTSGSLGGFYEQYF.